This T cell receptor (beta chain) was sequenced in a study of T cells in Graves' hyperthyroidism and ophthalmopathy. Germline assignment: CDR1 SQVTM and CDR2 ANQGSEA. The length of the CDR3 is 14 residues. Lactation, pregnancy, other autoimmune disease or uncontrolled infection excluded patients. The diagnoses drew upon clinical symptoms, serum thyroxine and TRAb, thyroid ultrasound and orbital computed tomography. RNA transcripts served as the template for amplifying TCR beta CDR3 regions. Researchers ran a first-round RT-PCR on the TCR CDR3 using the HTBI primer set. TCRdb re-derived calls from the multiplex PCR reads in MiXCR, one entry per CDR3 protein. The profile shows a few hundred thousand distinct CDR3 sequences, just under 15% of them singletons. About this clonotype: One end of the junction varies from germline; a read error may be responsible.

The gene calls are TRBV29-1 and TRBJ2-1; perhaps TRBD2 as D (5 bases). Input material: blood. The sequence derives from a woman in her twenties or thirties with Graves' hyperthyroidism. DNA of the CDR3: TGCAGCGTAGCGACTCTGACTACCTACAATGAGAAGTTCTTC. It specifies CSVATLTTYNEKFF.